A selection of T cell receptor beta chains follows, all from one sample in a study of blood T cell repertoires in COVID-19. Method: immunoSEQ multiplex PCR; TCRdb's copy keeps in-frame clones and lacks some. The table lists approximately 160,000 clones, more than 80% of them singletons, with roughly 11% in the top ten. Sequenced: peripheral blood. The receptors shown here come from a human donor in a cohort sampled during active COVID-19. Each CDR3 is given with its conserved first and last residue. A D gene is named only where the DNA matches it firmly. A row's size may be missing; if present it is once, few, many or a size class.

J gene: TRBJ2-7
V gene: TRBV7-6
D gene: -
clone size: -
CDR3 DNA: TGTGCCAGCAGCCCTAATCACTACGAGCAGTACTTC
CDR3 protein: CASSPNHYEQYF

J gene: TRBJ2-7
V gene: TRBV5-1
D gene: -
clone size: few
CDR3 DNA: TGCGCCAGCAGCTCGACCACAGGGAACGAGCAGTACTTC
CDR3 protein: CASSSTTGNEQYF

J gene: TRBJ1-4
V gene: TRBV7-9
D gene: -
clone size: once
CDR3 DNA: TGTGCCAGCAGCTTAGTCCCACAAGTTAATGAAAAACTGTTTTTT
CDR3 protein: CASSLVPQVNEKLFF

J gene: TRBJ1-1
V gene: TRBV2
D gene: -
clone size: once
CDR3 DNA: TGTGCCAGCCTCGTCAACAGTTGGAACACTGAAGCTTTCTTT
CDR3 protein: CASLVNSWNTEAFF

J gene: TRBJ2-7
V gene: TRBV4-1
D gene: TRBD1
clone size: -
CDR3 DNA: TGCGCCAGCAGCGCCCGACCGGGACAGGCGACCTCCTACGAGCAGTACTTC
CDR3 protein: CASSARPGQATSYEQYF

J gene: TRBJ2-7
V gene: TRBV3-1/TRBV3-2
D gene: TRBD1
clone size: -
CDR3 DNA: TGTGCCAGCAGCGCCTACAGGGGGCTCTCCTACGAGCAGTACTTC
CDR3 protein: CASSAYRGLSYEQYF

J gene: TRBJ2-2
V gene: TRBV6-5
D gene: TRBD1
clone size: -
CDR3 DNA: TGTGCCAGCCGTCCGGGACAGGAGACCGGGGAGCTGTTTTTT
CDR3 protein: CASRPGQETGELFF

J gene: TRBJ1-5
V gene: TRBV5-6
D gene: TRBD1
clone size: -
CDR3 DNA: TGTGCCAGCAGCTGGGGGACAGGGAGCAATCAGCCCCAGCATTTT
CDR3 protein: CASSWGTGSNQPQHF

J gene: TRBJ1-6
V gene: TRBV11-2
D gene: TRBD1
clone size: -
CDR3 DNA: TGTGCCAGCGGCCCCCAACCAGGGGGTTATTCACCCCTCCACTTT
CDR3 protein: CASGPQPGGYSPLHF

J gene: TRBJ2-3
V gene: TRBV18
D gene: TRBD2
clone size: -
CDR3 DNA: TGTGCCAGCTCACCACCGGTTGTAGCGGGAGGCCCGGGGTCAGATACGCAGTATTTT
CDR3 protein: CASSPPVVAGGPGSDTQYF

J gene: TRBJ1-5
V gene: TRBV3-1/TRBV3-2
D gene: -
clone size: few
CDR3 DNA: TGTGCCAGCAGCCAAGGCCAGTGGCCCCAGCATTTT
CDR3 protein: CASSQGQWPQHF

J gene: TRBJ2-7
V gene: TRBV29-1
D gene: -
clone size: -
CDR3 DNA: TGCAGCGCGGAGGGCGGGGACTCCTACGAGCAGTACTTC
CDR3 protein: CSAEGGDSYEQYF

J gene: TRBJ1-6
V gene: TRBV28
D gene: -
clone size: -
CDR3 DNA: TGTGCCAGCAGCGTGGGGGGGTCCCTCCACTTT
CDR3 protein: CASSVGGSLHF

J gene: TRBJ2-7
V gene: TRBV19
D gene: TRBD1
clone size: -
CDR3 DNA: TGTGCCAGCGCCGGGACAGGGGCCTACGAGCAGTACTTC
CDR3 protein: CASAGTGAYEQYF

J gene: TRBJ2-7
V gene: TRBV18
D gene: TRBD1
clone size: -
CDR3 DNA: TGTGCCAGCTCACCCGGACAGGGTAACGAGCAGTACTTC
CDR3 protein: CASSPGQGNEQYF

J gene: TRBJ2-5
V gene: TRBV7-8
D gene: TRBD1
clone size: once
CDR3 DNA: TGTGCCAGCCGGGGACAGTCCGGGCAAACCCAGTACTTC
CDR3 protein: CASRGQSGQTQYF